The source of this TCR beta chain is a study of shared clonotypes between healthy human individuals. Study-wide results and limits: Owing to a small donor count, the genetic and exposure-history diversity represented was limited. An expected dependence of interdonor clonotype sharing on sequencing depth was noted.

All the donors were Caucasian adults who lived in Nashville, Tennessee. Genomic DNA of unsorted samples came from 90 million to 95 million PBMCs. This table comes from immunoSEQ multiplex PCR, and its TCRdb copy is limited to in-frame clones, with some not included. Among about 490,000 clones listed, about 78% were seen once. Germline loops: CDR1 KGHSH, CDR2 LQKENI. The CDR3 totals 13 residues. The V end lost 2 bases, the J end lost 2 bases, and 7 bases lay between the germline ends. Worth noting for this clone: Its antigen is undetermined.

This sequence originates from a woman aged 40-49 years in good health. Some clones in this sample may be carry-over from other donors' samples. Sequenced material: PBMCs. V gene TRBV18 combines with J gene TRBJ2-7; the D is unclear. The CDR3 region has the DNA TGTGCCAGCTCACCATTGGTCACCTACGAGCAGTACTTC. It translates to CASSPLVTYEQYF.